This T cell receptor (beta chain) was sequenced in a study of graft-versus-host responses after intestinal transplantation. Germline CDR1 SGHDN, CDR2 FVKESK. The CDR3 is 16 amino acids. The V gene lost 0 bases and the J gene lost 0 bases, with 11 bases spanning the gap. Whole-study findings and limits: GvH clones occurred in recipient marrow; some first appeared in ileum or blood.

As to this clone: The target antigen is unknown.

Assay: immunoSEQ multiplex PCR; the TCRdb copy retains only in-frame clones and omits some. The profile covers 95,000 to 150,000 clones, with approximately 95% appearing a single time and over 2.5% taken by the ten largest. The sample here was unstimulated CD8+ T cells sorted from spleen or lymph node cells, taken before intestinal transplant. The chain carries TRBV14 and TRBJ1-2; a weak D match, TRBD1 (5 bases). The sequence was obtained from a human donor who received an intestinal transplant. Here the CDR3 reads CASSQEDTDANYGYTF. CDR3 bases: TGTGCCAGCAGCCAAGAGGACACGGACGCTAACTATGGCTACACCTTC.